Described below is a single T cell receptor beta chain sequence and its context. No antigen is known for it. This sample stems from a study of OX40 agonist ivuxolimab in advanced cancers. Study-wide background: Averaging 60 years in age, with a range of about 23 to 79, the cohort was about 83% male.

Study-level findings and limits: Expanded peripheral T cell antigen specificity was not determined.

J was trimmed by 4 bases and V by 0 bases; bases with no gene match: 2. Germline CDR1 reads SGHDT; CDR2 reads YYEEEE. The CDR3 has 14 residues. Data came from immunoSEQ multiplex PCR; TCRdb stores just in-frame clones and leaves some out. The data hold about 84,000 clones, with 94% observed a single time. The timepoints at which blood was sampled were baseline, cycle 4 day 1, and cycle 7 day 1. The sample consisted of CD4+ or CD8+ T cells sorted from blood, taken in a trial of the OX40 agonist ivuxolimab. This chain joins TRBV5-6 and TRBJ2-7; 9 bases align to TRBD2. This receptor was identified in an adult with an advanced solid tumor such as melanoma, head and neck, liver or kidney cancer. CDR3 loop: CASSLVSGRYEQYF. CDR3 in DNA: TGTGCCAGCAGCTTGGTTAGCGGGAGATACGAGCAGTACTTC.